A single sample gave rise to the 16 T cell receptor beta chains below, sequenced in a study of neoadjuvant anti-PD-1 for oral cavity cancer. Repertoires were generated with immunoSEQ multiplex PCR, while TCRdb's copy carries only in-frame clones and drops some. The sample has roughly 13,000 clones, about two thirds seen once. The sample was PBMCs, taken before nivolumab (anti-PD-1) treatment. These receptors came from a person between 40 and 79 years old with oral cavity squamous cell carcinoma.

The V and J genes are TRBV10-2 and TRBJ2-7; D is ambiguous. This CDR3 has 13 residues. V shed 2 bases and J shed 3 bases, with 8 bases lying between them. CDR1 is WSHSY, CDR2 SAAADI, per germline. The CDR3 loop is CASSENDGYEQYF. The CDR3 nucleotides read TGCGCCAGCAGTGAGAACGACGGCTACGAGCAGTACTTC.

A single count supports this clone. CDR3 in DNA: TGTGCCAGTAGGATACAGGGAGGTTTCTCTGAAGCTTTCTTT. Its protein is CASRIQGGFSEAFF. This chain connects TRBV19 to TRBJ1-1; TRBD1 is a possible D gene (6 bases). V gave up 6 bases and J gave up 6 bases, with 17 bases separating them. Germline V gene data show CDR1 as LNHDA and CDR2 as SQIVND (reference sequence). CDR3 length: 14 amino acids.

The V call is TRBV5-6, the J call TRBJ2-1; tentatively, D is TRBD1 or TRBD2 (5 bases each). The germline CDR1 and CDR2 sequences are SGHDT and YYEEEE. V shed 3 bases and J shed 0 bases, with 10 bases lying between them. The CDR3 contains 15 residues. CDR3 nucleotides: TGTGCCAGCAGCTGGGGACGACGCTCCTACAATGAGCAGTTCTTC. It yields the protein CASSWGRRSYNEQFF.

This clone is a singleton in its sample. This chain links TRBV6-5 with TRBJ1-1; a weak D match, TRBD1 (5 bases). Germline CDR1 MNHEY, CDR2 SVGAGI. The V end was cut by 6 bases, the J end by 1 base, with 12 bases between. The CDR3 consists of 14 residues. DNA for the CDR3: TGTGCCAGCAGAAAGCCAAGGGGGAACACTGAAGCTTTCTTT. Translating gives CASRKPRGNTEAFF.

The chain is built from TRBV9 and TRBJ1-4, with no clear D. The germline V and J ends were trimmed by 0 bases and 3 bases, with 3 bases remaining between them. CDR1 SGDLS and CDR2 YYNGEE come from the germline V gene. The CDR3 loop spans 13 amino acids. CDR3 nucleotide sequence: TGTGCCAGCAGCGTAGTCCCTAATGAAAAACTGTTTTTT. Translated: CASSVVPNEKLFF.

This clone appeared a few times. The V gene is TRBV6-5, the J gene TRBJ2-2; perhaps TRBD1 as D (5 bases). CDR1 MNHEY and CDR2 SVGAGI come from the germline V gene. Trimming removed 6 bases from V and 5 bases from J, with 13 bases in between. This CDR3 contains 14 residues. The CDR3 nucleotides are TGTGCCAGCAGATTAGGGGCTGGGACCGGGGAGCTGTTTTTT. Translating gives CASRLGAGTGELFF.

The CDR3 bases are TGTGCCAGCGGTGCACCTAATGGCTACACCTTC. Translation: CASGAPNGYTF. This chain joins TRBV28 and TRBJ1-2; D remains unclear. The V gene's germline CDR1 is MDHEN and CDR2 SYDVKM. V was cut by 8 bases and J by 6 bases, with 10 bases left in between. The CDR3 is made up of 11 amino acids.

The V and J genes are TRBV12-5 and TRBJ2-5; a weak D match, TRBD1 (6 bases). Trimming cost V 2 bases and J 1 base, with 20 bases left between them. Germline V lookup: CDR1 LGHNT, CDR2 FRNRAP. This CDR3 has 18 residues. The CDR3 nucleotides are TGTGCTAGTGGTTTGAGTGCCAGGGGAAGTTGGGCCCAAGAGACCCAGTACTTC. Amino acids: CASGLSARGSWAQETQYF.

The chain is built from TRBV5-1 and TRBJ1-2; no clear D. The V and J ends lost 6 bases and 10 bases respectively, with 22 bases between them. The V gene's germline CDR1 is SGHRS and CDR2 YFSETQ. The CDR3 spans 14 residues. CDR3 sequence reads: CASTFYQGSKYYTF. In DNA form, the CDR3 reads TGCGCCAGCACCTTTTACCAAGGGAGTAAATACTACACCTTC.

V usage is TRBV4-2 and J usage is TRBJ2-3; no definite D call. Germline CDR1 reads LGHNA; CDR2 reads YNFKEQ. This CDR3 comprises 16 residues. V was trimmed by 0 bases and J by 1 base, leaving 11 bases between them. The chain's CDR3 is CASSQESPPRTDTQYF. For the CDR3, the DNA is TGTGCCAGCAGCCAAGAAAGTCCGCCGCGCACAGATACGCAGTATTTT.

This clone turned up a few times. The rearrangement links TRBV15 to TRBJ1-1, with no clear D. The V gene lost 2 bases and the J gene lost 1 base, with 11 bases spanning the gap. Per germline, CDR1 LNHNV and CDR2 YYDKDF (reference sequence). There are 15 residues in the CDR3. This CDR3 is CATSRSQEQNTEAFF. Here the CDR3 DNA reads TGTGCCACCAGCAGAAGTCAGGAACAGAACACTGAAGCTTTCTTT.

This chain joins TRBV10-1 and TRBJ2-2; D is ambiguous. This CDR3 has 15 amino acids. V was shortened by 0 bases and J by 4 bases, with 9 bases between the two germline ends. Germline-derived CDR1 and CDR2 are WNHNN and SYGVQD (reference sequence). CDR3: CASSESIPSTGELFF. DNA of the CDR3: TGCGCCAGCAGTGAGTCGATACCATCCACCGGGGAGCTGTTTTTT.

The chain is built from TRBV10-1 and TRBJ2-6, with D perhaps TRBD2 (5 bases). Germline V gene sequence: CDR1 WNHNN, CDR2 SYGVQD (reference sequence). Trimming removed 4 bases from V and 0 bases from J, with 10 bases in between. CDR3 length equals 16 residues. The CDR3 nucleotides read TGCGCCAGCAGTGCCGGACTTATCTCTGGGGCCAACGTCCTGACTTTC. Translated: CASSAGLISGANVLTF.

The rearrangement links TRBV7-2 to TRBJ2-1; 14 bases are shared with TRBD2. V trimming: 4 bases; J trimming: 7 bases; junction bases outside the gene matches: 12. CDR1 SGHTA and CDR2 FQGNSA come from the germline V gene. CDR3 length: 18 residues. The DNA for the CDR3 is TGTGCCAGCAGCTGGATTCTAGGGACTAGCGGGAGTAAGAATGAGCAGTTCTTC. Translated, it gives CASSWILGTSGSKNEQFF.

V and J are TRBV29-1 and TRBJ1-1; unclear D gene. The CDR3 sequence is 14 residues long. V was pared by 7 bases and J by 1 base, with 16 bases between. Germline V gene data show CDR1 as SQVTM and CDR2 as ANQGSEA. The CDR3 coding sequence is TGCAGCGGTATCCTCGGACTTACGAACACTGAAGCTTTCTTT. Translated: CSGILGLTNTEAFF.

This chain links TRBV5-1 with TRBJ1-1, with 7 bases matching TRBD1. The V gene's germline CDR1 is SGHRS and CDR2 YFSETQ. CDR3 length: 14 amino acids. Losses at the gene ends were 5 bases for V and 8 bases for J; bases not matched to a gene: 12. The CDR3 region is CASSYRGGGLEAFF. DNA of the CDR3: TGCGCCAGCAGTTACAGGGGAGGGGGACTCGAAGCTTTCTTT.